A selection of T cell receptor beta chains follows, all from one sample in a study of blood T cells in healthy people across ages. In TCRdb, the 5' RACE reads were re-called with MiXCR into one record per CDR3 protein. The repertoire consists of 980,000 or so distinct CDR3 sequences, with roughly 48% occurring once and the leading ten covering around 15%. Sequencing was done on a sample of blood. Source of these receptors: a man younger than 45 in good health. CDR3s leave out the opening cysteine and the closing phenylalanine or tryptophan. Size values are once, few and many counts, or a class for expanded clones, and some rows have none.

J gene	clone size	V gene	CDR3 protein
TRBJ2-5	few	TRBV29-1	SGLQGSRETQY
TRBJ2-6	-	TRBV7-2	ASSFTFTPGANVLT
TRBJ2-1	once	TRBV29-1	SVERGSNNGQF
TRBJ2-3	-	TRBV14	ASSITSGADTQY
TRBJ2-2	once	TRBV7-9	ASSPIETGELF
TRBJ1-2	few	TRBV4-3	ASRGFEDGYT
TRBJ2-4	-	TRBV4-1	ASSQEYSGRRNIQY
TRBJ2-1	few	TRBV24-1	ATSRQGFEQF
TRBJ2-7	-	TRBV7-2	ASRRQGTHTDNEQY
TRBJ1-1	-	TRBV11-3	ASSQRTGVNTEAF
TRBJ1-5	once	TRBV5-5	VSSLSPGWNQPQH
TRBJ2-1	few	TRBV11-3	ASSSRGGSNSYNEQF
TRBJ2-3	few	TRBV29-1	SVRGLAGDSTDTQY
TRBJ1-2	few	TRBV12-3/TRBV12-4	ATGSAGKYGYT
TRBJ2-1	-	TRBV4-2	ASSRPDGGGEQF
TRBJ1-2	-	TRBV9	ASSVIPGPSELDYGYT
TRBJ2-3	few	TRBV3-1	ASSQPFGTDTQY
TRBJ1-6	few	TRBV3-1	ASRPSATRLNSPLH
TRBJ1-1	few	TRBV10-3	AITRGAEGSEAF
TRBJ1-5	-	TRBV6-2/TRBV6-3	ASSQGQPQH
TRBJ1-1	-	TRBV6-1	ASSPTSKPMNTEAF
TRBJ2-1	many	TRBV14	ASSPYAGGAYNEQF
TRBJ1-2	-	TRBV27	ASSSSSRGGNYGYT
TRBJ1-2	-	TRBV7-9	ASSFRGTNNGYT
TRBJ2-1	-	TRBV7-2	ASGTGYNEQF